Listed here are 25 T cell receptor beta chains from one sample, sequenced in a study of long-term antiretroviral therapy in people with HIV. With survey level as its setting, the immunoSEQ assay was v3.0. The protocol was immunoSEQ multiplex PCR, while the TCRdb copy is restricted to in-frame clones and leaves out a portion. The sample lists over 35,000 clones, less than 85% occurring once. This specimen consisted of unsorted PBMCs, obtained 3.4 years after starting antiretroviral therapy. The receptors shown here come from a man aged 25 to 45 with HIV.

The V call is TRBV4-3, the J call TRBJ2-1; 10 bases fit TRBD2. This CDR3 has 18 residues. Germline V gives CDR1 LGHNA, CDR2 YSLEER. The ends lost 0 bases at V and 2 bases at J; junction bases unmatched: 7. This CDR3 is CASSQDGTGTSAYNEQFF. Here the CDR3 DNA reads TGCGCCAGCAGCCAAGATGGGACCGGGACTAGCGCCTACAATGAGCAGTTCTTC.

In this sample, this clone turned up a few times. This chain connects TRBV19 to TRBJ2-6; TRBD2 matches 7 bases. V gave up 6 bases and J gave up 1 base; unmatched junction bases: 3. The CDR3 loop spans 15 amino acids. CDR1 is LNHDA and CDR2 is SQIVND in the germline V gene (reference sequence). CDR3 region: CASSSGESGANVLTF. Written as DNA, the CDR3 is TGTGCCAGTAGCAGCGGGGAGTCTGGGGCCAACGTCCTGACTTTC.

This chain joins TRBV6-5 and TRBJ1-2; 8 positions match TRBD1. In germline, CDR1 is MNHEY, CDR2 SVGAGI. The CDR3 length is 13 residues. V shed 6 bases and J 4 bases; nucleotides not matched to a gene: 4. The CDR3 DNA follows: TGTGCCAGCAGCAGGGGGCTCGGCTATGGCTACACCTTC. This encodes CASSRGLGYGYTF.

This sequence joins TRBV7-2 and TRBJ2-7; D is unclear. The length of the CDR3 is 13 residues. The V gene's germline CDR1 is SGHTA and CDR2 FQGNSA. V lost 5 bases, J lost 6 bases, and 14 bases lay in between. The CDR3 DNA sequence: TGTGCCAGCAGCCCAACTGATGGATTCGAGCAGTACTTC. Its protein is CASSPTDGFEQYF.

This chain links TRBV30 with TRBJ1-4; D gene ambiguous. CDR3 size: 18 residues. The V gene's germline CDR1 is GTSNPN and CDR2 SVGIG (reference sequence). Trimming pared 1 base from V and 0 bases from J, leaving 18 bases between. The CDR3 coding sequence is TGTGCCTGGAGTGCGGGCGTCGGACTACTTACAACTAATGAAAAACTGTTTTTT. It is translated as CAWSAGVGLLTTNEKLFF. The complete variable domain, with remaining parts taken from reference TRBV30 and TRBJ1-4, reads SQTIHQWPATLVQPVGSPLSLECTVEGTSNPNLYWYRQAAGRGLQLLFYSVGIGQISSEVPQNLSASRPQDRQFILSSKKLLLSDSGFYLCAWSAGVGLLTTNEKLFFGSGTQLSVL.

This sequence joins TRBV5-6 and TRBJ1-5; no firm D call. Germline V gives CDR1 SGHDT, CDR2 YYEEEE. V lost 4 bases, J lost 4 bases, and 18 bases lay in between. This CDR3 is built from 16 residues. CDR3 loop: CASSLDGSIPNQPQHF. CDR3 DNA sequence: TGTGCCAGCAGCCTAGATGGCTCGATACCAAATCAGCCCCAGCATTTT.

The V gene is TRBV6-6, the J gene TRBJ2-3; TRBD2 aligns across 10 bases. Germline V gives CDR1 MNHNY, CDR2 SVGAGI (reference sequence). Trimming took 6 bases from V and 5 from J; bases not matched to a gene: 11. The CDR3 totals 16 residues. CDR3 protein: CASSARAGGPVDTQYF. In DNA form, the CDR3 reads TGTGCCAGCAGCGCAAGAGCGGGAGGGCCCGTAGATACGCAGTATTTT.

The rearrangement links TRBV7-2 to TRBJ2-7; D assignment may be TRBD1 or TRBD2 (6 bases each). In germline, CDR1 is SGHTA, CDR2 FQGNSA. The CDR3 has 15 amino acids. V lost 6 bases to trimming and J lost 0 bases, with 15 bases between them. The CDR3 sequence is CASRREGGPSYEQYF. CDR3 nucleotide sequence: TGTGCCAGCAGACGAGAGGGGGGACCCTCCTACGAGCAGTACTTC. Full variable domain (outside the CDR3, taken from reference TRBV7-2 and TRBJ2-7): GAGVSQSPSNKVTEKGKDVELRCDPISGHTALYWYRQSLGQGLEFLIYFQGNSAPDKSGLPSDRFSAERTGGSVSTLTIQRTQQEDSAVYLCASRREGGPSYEQYFGPGTRLTVT.

The CDR3, as DNA: TGTGCCAGTAACAATGAGAAGGGGGTGCACGGGGAGCTGTTTTTT. It translates to CASNNEKGVHGELFF. The gene calls are TRBV19 and TRBJ2-2; a weak D match, TRBD1 (6 bases). The CDR3 totals 15 residues. Per the germline V gene, CDR1 is LNHDA and CDR2 is SQIVND (reference sequence). The V and J ends lost 7 bases and 7 bases respectively, with 19 bases between them.

The V and J genes are TRBV5-5 and TRBJ2-1; 9 bases agree with TRBD2. Germline loops: CDR1 SGHKS, CDR2 YYEKEE (reference sequence). The length of the CDR3 is 15 residues. J was trimmed by 2 bases and V by 4 bases; bases with no gene match: 4. CDR3 DNA sequence: TGTGCCAGCAGCAGTAGCGGGAGTCCCTACAATGAGCAGTTCTTC. This encodes CASSSSGSPYNEQFF.

The chain employs TRBV6-6 and TRBJ2-5; tentatively, D is TRBD1 (5 bases). The V gene's germline CDR1 is MNHNY and CDR2 SVGAGI (reference sequence). This CDR3 is built from 13 residues. The V gene lost 4 bases and the J gene lost 6 bases, with 12 bases spanning the gap. CDR3 in amino acids: CASSSGLLQTQYF. The CDR3 DNA reads TGTGCCAGCAGTTCAGGGTTGTTACAGACCCAGTACTTC.

This clone was seen a few times. The V and J genes are TRBV20-1 and TRBJ2-7; a weak D match, TRBD2 (6 bases). Germline V gives CDR1 DFQATT, CDR2 SNEGSKA (reference sequence). Deletions cut 5 bases from V and 9 bases from J, with 11 bases between. The CDR3 loop spans 10 amino acids. The CDR3 is CSASTSGQYF. The CDR3 DNA reads TGCAGTGCTTCGACTAGTGGGCAGTACTTC.

The chain has TRBV5-1 and TRBJ1-2; 7 bases line up with TRBD1. V lost 2 bases and J lost 6; bases outside the gene matches: 7. Germline CDR1 is SGHRS and CDR2 is YFSETQ. The CDR3 is made up of 14 amino acids. The CDR3, as DNA: TGCGCCAGCAGCTTACACGACAGGGTTGATGGCTACACCTTC. As protein: CASSLHDRVDGYTF. The complete variable domain, with remaining parts taken from reference TRBV5-1 and TRBJ1-2, reads KAGVTQTPRYLIKTRGQQVTLSCSPISGHRSVSWYQQTPGQGLQFLFEYFSETQRNKGNFPGRFSGRQFSNSRSEMNVSTLELGDSALYLCASSLHDRVDGYTFGSGTRLTVV.

There are a few counts of this clone. V usage is TRBV29-1 and J usage is TRBJ2-2; 11 positions match TRBD2. The J segment lost 5 bases and the V segment lost 4 bases, leaving 6 bases of the junction unmatched. The CDR3 is 15 amino acids. Per germline, CDR1 SQVTM and CDR2 ANQGSEA. The CDR3 region is CSVGVAGGGTGELFF. The CDR3 DNA sequence: TGCAGCGTTGGGGTAGCGGGAGGGGGAACCGGGGAGCTGTTTTTT.

The V gene is TRBV27, the J gene TRBJ1-5; possible D gene TRBD1, 6 bases. Trimming removed 0 bases at V and 7 bases at J, with 16 bases between. Per the germline V gene, CDR1 is MNHEY and CDR2 is SMNVEV (reference sequence). The CDR3 extends over 16 amino acids. CDR3 region: CASSLSPGRGYQPQHF. The CDR3 bases are TGTGCCAGCAGTTTATCCCCGGGCAGGGGATACCAGCCCCAGCATTTT.

The gene calls are TRBV5-6 and TRBJ1-4; D might be TRBD1 (5 bases). Germline CDR1 SGHDT, CDR2 YYEEEE. CDR3 length: 15 amino acids. V was pared by 4 bases and J by 8 bases, with 18 bases between. CDR3 sequence reads: CASSPGGPRREKLFF. Written as DNA, the CDR3 is TGTGCCAGCAGCCCGGGGGGACCTAGACGGGAAAAACTGTTTTTT. Full variable domain (outside the CDR3, taken from reference TRBV5-6 and TRBJ1-4): DAGVTQSPTHLIKTRGQQVTLRCSPKSGHDTVSWYQQALGQGPQFIFQYYEEEERQRGNFPDRFSGHQFPNYSSELNVNALLLGDSALYLCASSPGGPRREKLFFGSGTQLSVL.

This clone appeared a single time. This chain uses TRBV6-1 with TRBJ1-5; D remains unclear. V gave up 7 bases and J gave up 1 base, with 8 bases separating them. The CDR3 spans 13 residues. From germline, CDR1 is MNHNS and CDR2 SASEGT. CDR3 amino acids: CASNRYSNQPQHF. The CDR3 nucleotides are TGTGCCAGCAATAGGTACAGCAATCAGCCCCAGCATTTT.

The V gene is TRBV13, the J gene TRBJ2-5; 7 nucleotides match TRBD2. The germline V gene encodes CDR1 PRHDT and CDR2 FYEKMQ (reference sequence). The J segment lost 5 bases and the V segment lost 11 bases, leaving 8 bases of the junction unmatched. The CDR3 totals 12 residues. CDR3 coding DNA: TGTGCCGTCCGGGGGGAGGAGGAGACCCAGTACTTC. It translates to CAVRGEEETQYF. Full variable domain (rest looked up from reference TRBV13 and TRBJ2-5): AAGVIQSPRHLIKEKRETATLKCYPIPRHDTVYWYQQGPGQDPQFLISFYEKMQSDKGSIPDRFSAQQFSDYHSELNMSSLELGDSALYFCAVRGEEETQYFGPGTRLLVL.

J is TRBJ2-2 and V is TRBV18; the match to TRBD1 covers 7 bases. CDR3 size: 15 residues. The ends lost 6 bases at V and 6 bases at J; junction bases unmatched: 10. Germline loops: CDR1 KGHSH, CDR2 LQKENI. The CDR3 coding sequence is TGTGCCAGCTCCCCGACAGGGTTTGACGCCGGGGAGCTGTTTTTT. Encoded protein: CASSPTGFDAGELFF.

This chain joins TRBV19 and TRBJ2-7, with D perhaps matching TRBD1 (6 bases). V lost 5 bases, J lost 3 bases, and 14 bases lay in between. Germline CDR1 reads LNHDA; CDR2 reads SQIVND (reference sequence). The CDR3 is 14 residues long. This CDR3 is CASSLRDTDYEQYF. The CDR3 DNA reads as TGTGCCAGTAGTCTCCGGGACACAGACTACGAGCAGTACTTC.

This clone was counted only a few times. Written as DNA, the CDR3 is TGTGCCAGCAGTGGTGGTCAGGGATATCGAGCTTTCTTT. This translates into CASSGGQGYRAFF. The V gene is TRBV2, the J gene TRBJ1-1; D might be TRBD1 (5 bases). Germline CDR1 SNHLY, CDR2 FYNNEI. The V gene lost 4 bases and the J gene lost 10 bases, with 16 bases spanning the gap. The CDR3 has 13 amino acids.

Here the CDR3 reads CASSLDHHRMNTEAFF. CDR3 nucleotides: TGCGCCAGCAGCTTGGATCATCACAGGATGAACACTGAAGCTTTCTTT. This chain connects TRBV5-1 to TRBJ1-1, with D maybe TRBD1 (5 bases). Germline assignment: CDR1 SGHRS and CDR2 YFSETQ. V dropped 0 bases and J dropped 0 bases, with 12 bases sitting between them. The CDR3 consists of 16 residues.

The chain couples TRBV5-1 to TRBJ2-7; D may correspond to TRBD1 or TRBD2 (5 bases each). This CDR3 spans 14 amino acids. Germline V gene lookup returns CDR1 SGHRS and CDR2 YFSETQ. Trimming stripped 3 bases from V and 0 bases from J, with 10 bases between. The CDR3 sequence is CASSWDGSSYEQYF. DNA of the CDR3: TGCGCCAGCAGCTGGGACGGAAGCTCCTACGAGCAGTACTTC. The whole variable domain, remainder taken from reference TRBV5-1 and TRBJ2-7, is KAGVTQTPRYLIKTRGQQVTLSCSPISGHRSVSWYQQTPGQGLQFLFEYFSETQRNKGNFPGRFSGRQFSNSRSEMNVSTLELGDSALYLCASSWDGSSYEQYFGPGTRLTVT.

This clone came up a few times. Other DNA variants within this sample encode the same CDR3. The chain employs TRBV11-2 and TRBJ2-3; D tentatively fits TRBD1 or TRBD2 (5 bases each). Germline V CDR1 and CDR2: SGHAT, FQNNGV. V was trimmed by 1 base and J by 2 bases, leaving 10 bases between them. The CDR3 is 15 amino acids. The CDR3 DNA reads TGTGCCAGCAGCTTAGTTGGGACCATCACAGATACGCAGTATTTT. It codes for CASSLVGTITDTQYF.

The genes are TRBV4-2 and TRBJ2-3, with 13 bases identical to TRBD2. This CDR3 spans 16 amino acids. V lost 4 bases and J lost 4; bases outside the gene matches: 5. The germline CDR1 and CDR2 sequences are LGHNA and YNFKEQ. The CDR3 loop reads CASSPGTSGTPDTQYF. CDR3 nucleotides: TGTGCCAGCAGCCCCGGGACTAGCGGGACCCCAGATACGCAGTATTTT.